Listed below are T cell receptor beta chains from one sample, sequenced in a study of T cells after posttransplantation cyclophosphamide. Produced via immunoSEQ multiplex PCR; TCRdb's table is partial and in-frame only. The table lists some 31,000 clones, with no singletons. Sequenced sample: PBMCs. Every receptor here comes from a woman under 40 in good health and a related stem cell transplant donor. CDR3s include the opening cysteine and the closing phenylalanine or tryptophan. A D gene is named only where the DNA matches it firmly. Size tells how often a clone was seen (once, few, many) or the class of an expanded clone, and some rows leave it out.

>many|TRBJ1-5|15|TRBD1|TRBV6-1
CASSEAGTGAQPQHF
TGTGCCAGCAGTGAAGCCGGGACAGGGGCTCAGCCCCAGCATTTT
>many|TRBJ2-1|16|TRBD2|TRBV9
CASSAFEAGGYNEQFF
TGTGCCAGCAGTGCCTTTGAAGCGGGGGGGTACAATGAGCAGTTCTTC
>many|TRBJ1-6|15|-|TRBV10-3
CAINDRNGLNSPLHF
TGTGCCATCAACGACAGGAACGGGTTGAATTCACCCCTCCACTTT
>-|TRBJ2-5|11|-|TRBV30
CAWSVQGTQYF
TGTGCCTGGAGTGTCCAAGGGACCCAGTACTTC
>-|TRBJ2-5|14|TRBD1|TRBV6-5
CASRPGGSLETQYF
TGTGCCAGCAGACCAGGGGGTTCCCTGGAGACCCAGTACTTC
>many|TRBJ2-1|16|-|TRBV7-9
CASSLVAGTSLTRMLF
TGTGCCAGCAGCTTAGTCGCGGGAACGTCCCTTACGAGGATGCTCTTC
>many|TRBJ1-2|14|-|TRBV12-3/TRBV12-4
CASTLSQGHYGYTF
TGTGCCAGCACCCTCTCGCAGGGGCACTATGGCTACACCTTC
>-|TRBJ2-3|14|-|TRBV5-1
CASSFGQSADTQYF
TGCGCCAGCAGCTTTGGACAGAGCGCAGATACGCAGTATTTT
>many|TRBJ1-4|16|-|TRBV6-1
CASSEGLGTLGEKLFF
TGTGCCAGCAGTGAAGGGTTAGGGACTCTGGGTGAAAAACTGTTTTTT
>many|TRBJ1-1|12|-|TRBV9
CASSVGSGEAFF
TGTGCCAGCAGCGTAGGTTCCGGTGAAGCTTTCTTT
>many|TRBJ2-3|12|-|TRBV6-2/TRBV6-3
CASTSTTDTQYF
TGTGCCAGCACCTCAACAACAGATACGCAGTATTTT
>many|TRBJ1-2|15|TRBD1|TRBV6-2/TRBV6-3
CASSPRDRWTYGYTF
TGTGCCAGCAGCCCCCGGGACAGGTGGACCTATGGCTACACCTTC
>-|TRBJ2-7|17|TRBD1|TRBV11-2
CASSPRWTGGDFYEQYF
TGTGCCAGCAGCCCTCGATGGACAGGGGGCGACTTCTACGAGCAGTACTTC
>few|TRBJ2-7|16|TRBD1|TRBV15
CATSRVPADRHYEQYF
TGTGCCACCAGCAGAGTGCCCGCGGACAGGCACTACGAGCAGTACTTC
>few|TRBJ1-2|14|-|TRBV19
CASSLQTNSYGYTF
TGTGCCAGTAGTTTACAGACCAATAGCTATGGCTACACCTTC
>many|TRBJ1-6|13|-|TRBV5-4
CASKGVSDSPLHF
TGTGCCAGCAAAGGGGTATCGGATTCACCCCTCCACTTT
>many|TRBJ1-2|13|-|TRBV6-5
CASSYDSNYGYTF
TGTGCCAGCAGTTACGACAGTAACTATGGCTACACCTTC
>medium-sized|TRBJ1-2|16|TRBD1|TRBV7-9
CASSSGTGGFSYGYTF
TGTGCCAGCAGCTCCGGGACAGGGGGCTTTAGCTATGGCTACACCTTC
>many|TRBJ1-2|16|-|TRBV19
CASTPGPKDRNYGYTF
TGTGCCAGTACACCGGGCCCAAAGGACAGAAACTATGGCTACACCTTC
>many|TRBJ2-7|16|TRBD2|TRBV28
CASRPLKRGGTYEQYF
TGTGCCAGCAGGCCTCTGAAGCGGGGGGGCACCTACGAGCAGTACTTC
>few|TRBJ2-7|11|-|TRBV9
CASSVGGEQYF
TGTGCCAGCAGCGTAGGCGGGGAGCAGTACTTC
>many|TRBJ2-2|13|-|TRBV28
CASRDRPTGELFF
TGTGCCAGCAGAGACAGACCCACCGGGGAGCTGTTTTTT
>many|TRBJ2-7|14|-|TRBV5-1
CASSPRDTTGEQYF
TGCGCCAGCAGCCCCAGGGACACGACGGGCGAGCAGTACTTC
>many|TRBJ2-4|18|-|TRBV2
CASSEALPTELAKNIQYF
TGTGCCAGCAGTGAAGCGCTTCCTACAGAATTAGCCAAAAACATTCAGTACTTC
>many|TRBJ2-2|16|-|TRBV19
CASSPAQGYDTGELFF
TGTGCCAGTAGTCCAGCGCAGGGATACGACACCGGGGAGCTGTTTTTT
>many|TRBJ2-7|13|-|TRBV7-9
CASSLGHYYEQYF
TGTGCCAGCAGCCTCGGACACTACTACGAGCAGTACTTC
>many|TRBJ2-7|14|-|TRBV4-2
CASSQERVGHEQYF
TGTGCCAGCAGCCAAGAGAGGGTAGGGCACGAGCAGTACTTC
>many|TRBJ1-1|14|-|TRBV6-1
CASSEARGYTEAFF
TGTGCCAGCAGTGAAGCGAGAGGGTACACTGAAGCTTTCTTT
>many|TRBJ1-6|15|-|TRBV7-2
CASSLVEGGGSPLHF
TGTGCCAGCAGCTTAGTAGAGGGCGGGGGTTCACCCCTCCACTTT
>few|TRBJ1-2|14|-|TRBV23-1
CASPKWRANYGYTF
TGCGCCAGCCCCAAGTGGCGGGCAAACTATGGCTACACCTTC
>many|TRBJ1-5|15|-|TRBV10-3
CAISPEGYSNQPQHF
TGTGCCATCAGCCCCGAAGGTTATAGCAATCAGCCCCAGCATTTT
>many|TRBJ1-5|13|TRBD1|TRBV4-3
CASSQDRNQPQHF
TGCGCCAGCAGCCAGGACAGGAATCAGCCCCAGCATTTT
>many|TRBJ1-1|13|TRBD1|TRBV6-2/TRBV6-3
CASSLRGDTEAFF
TGTGCCAGCAGTCTCAGGGGGGACACTGAAGCTTTCTTT
>few|TRBJ1-5|14|-|TRBV6-5
CATGSGRSNQPQHF
TGTGCCACCGGATCAGGGCGAAGCAATCAGCCCCAGCATTTT
>many|TRBJ2-1|15|-|TRBV7-8
CASSKKRDLYNEQFF
TGTGCCAGCAGCAAAAAACGGGACTTATACAATGAGCAGTTCTTC
>many|TRBJ2-5|16|TRBD2|TRBV4-3
CASSQEQPTSRETQYF
TGCGCCAGCAGCCAAGAACAACCGACTAGCAGAGAGACCCAGTACTTC
>many|TRBJ1-1|15|TRBD1|TRBV7-9
CASSLDQGGKDAAFF
TGTGCCAGCAGCTTAGATCAGGGGGGAAAGGATGCAGCTTTCTTT
>many|TRBJ2-7|15|-|TRBV10-3
CAISDGAIGVYEQYF
TGTGCCATCAGTGATGGGGCCATTGGGGTCTACGAGCAGTACTTC
>many|TRBJ1-3|17|TRBD1|TRBV7-9
CASSLEGTGGSGNTIYF
TGTGCCAGCAGCTTAGAAGGGACAGGGGGCTCTGGAAACACCATATATTTT
>-|TRBJ2-5|15|-|TRBV5-6
CASSLYGAPVGTQYF
TGTGCCAGCAGCTTGTATGGGGCGCCAGTAGGGACCCAGTACTTC
>many|TRBJ2-7|16|-|TRBV4-3
CASSQGHGGGFYEQYF
TGCGCCAGCAGCCAAGGACACGGAGGGGGATTCTACGAGCAGTACTTC
>many|TRBJ1-4|14|TRBD1|TRBV10-3
CAISGTGTNEKLFF
TGTGCCATCAGTGGGACAGGGACTAATGAAAAACTGTTTTTT
>many|TRBJ1-4|16|TRBD1|TRBV7-9
CASSPGTGLRNEKLFF
TGTGCCAGCAGCCCCGGGACAGGCCTGCGTAATGAAAAACTGTTTTTT
>few|TRBJ2-3|15|-|TRBV12-3/TRBV12-4
CASSLGHWGTDTQYF
TGTGCCAGCAGCTTGGGGCATTGGGGCACAGATACGCAGTATTTT
>many|TRBJ1-4|14|TRBD1|TRBV5-1
CASSRGQLDEKLFF
TGCGCCAGCAGCAGGGGACAGTTGGATGAAAAACTGTTTTTT
>many|TRBJ2-7|13|-|TRBV7-9
CASSSGQTYEQYF
TGTGCCAGCAGCTCTGGACAGACCTACGAGCAGTACTTC
>many|TRBJ1-3|14|-|TRBV2
CAMHPDSSGNTIYF
TGTGCCATGCACCCGGACAGCTCTGGAAACACCATATATTTT
>many|TRBJ2-6|14|-|TRBV28
CASSFYSGANVLTF
TGTGCCAGCAGTTTTTACTCTGGGGCCAACGTCCTGACTTTC
>many|TRBJ1-1|15|-|TRBV27
CASSLIAGLNTEAFF
TGTGCCAGCAGCCTTATCGCAGGGTTGAACACTGAAGCTTTCTTT
>few|TRBJ1-6|16|-|TRBV30
CAWRRTVSSYNSPLHF
TGTGCCTGGAGACGGACAGTAAGCTCCTATAATTCACCCCTCCACTTT
>many|TRBJ2-7|13|-|TRBV5-1
CASSLSNREEQYF
TGCGCCAGCAGCCTCTCTAACAGGGAGGAGCAGTACTTC
>few|TRBJ2-7|13|TRBD1|TRBV4-1
CASSPGTDYEQYF
TGCGCCAGCAGCCCGGGGACAGACTACGAGCAGTACTTC
>-|TRBJ1-2|14|-|TRBV7-2
CASMDFSQGRGYTF
TGTGCCAGCATGGACTTTTCCCAGGGGAGAGGCTACACCTTC
>many|TRBJ1-1|15|-|TRBV6-5
CASSYSGTLGTEAFF
TGTGCCAGCAGTTACTCAGGGACTCTTGGGACTGAAGCTTTCTTT
>few|TRBJ2-7|18|TRBD2|TRBV29-1
CSVEYGVSGGSSSYEQYF
TGCAGCGTTGAATATGGGGTTAGCGGGGGCTCGAGCTCCTACGAGCAGTACTTC